The clone carrying this T cell receptor (beta chain) was counted ten times or more. What it recognizes is unknown. CDR3 length: 13 residues. V lost 3 bases and J 7 bases, leaving 12 bases between the germline ends. This specimen belongs to a study of CD8 T cells in ankylosing spondylitis. General study points: Reactive arthritis synovial fluid and blood were previously reported to contain some motif variants. As reported, disease-linked clones showed significant enrichment in matched ankylosing spondylitis synovial fluid.

Libraries for TCR beta were made by quantitative 5'-RACE with molecular barcodes. TCRdb re-derived calls from the 5' RACE reads in MiXCR, one entry per CDR3 protein. The sample holds about 320,000 distinct CDR3 sequences, 11% seen once. Sequenced input: blood, either unsorted or a sorted T cell fraction (not recorded which). The receptor comes from a female donor with ankylosing spondylitis or in good health (not recorded which). The V call is TRBV12-3 or TRBV12-4, the J call TRBJ1-1; D possibly corresponds to TRBD1 (5 bases). CDR3 nucleotide sequence: TGTGCCAGCAGTTTCGCCAGGGTGGGTGAAGCTTTCTTT. It is translated as CASSFARVGEAFF.